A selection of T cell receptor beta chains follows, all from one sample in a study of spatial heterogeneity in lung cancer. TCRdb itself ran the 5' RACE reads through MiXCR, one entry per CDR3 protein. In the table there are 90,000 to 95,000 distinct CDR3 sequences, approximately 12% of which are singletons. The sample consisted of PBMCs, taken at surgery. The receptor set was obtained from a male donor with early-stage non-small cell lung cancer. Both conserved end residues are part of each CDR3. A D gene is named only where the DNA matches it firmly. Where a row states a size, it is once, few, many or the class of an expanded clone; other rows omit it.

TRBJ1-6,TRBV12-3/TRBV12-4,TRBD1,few,TGTGCCAGCAGCCAGACAGGGCACTCACCCCTCCACTTT,CASSQTGHSPLHF
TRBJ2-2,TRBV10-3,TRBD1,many,TGTGCCACCCGACAGGGTTTAGCGAACACCGGGGAGCTGTTTTTT,CATRQGLANTGELFF
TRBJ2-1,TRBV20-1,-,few,TGCAGTGTCAAGCGAGGGAGCTCCTACAATGAGCAGTTCTTC,CSVKRGSSYNEQFF
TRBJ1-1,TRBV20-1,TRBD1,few,TGCAGTGCAACGACAGGGATGGCTGAAGCTTTCTTT,CSATTGMAEAFF
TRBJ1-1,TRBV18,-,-,TGTGCCAGCTCACCACCGAGGGGGGCCACTGAAGCTTTCTTT,CASSPPRGATEAFF
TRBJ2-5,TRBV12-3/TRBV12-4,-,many,TGTGCCAGCAGGCACCCCGGGGACAAAGAGACCCAGTACTTC,CASRHPGDKETQYF
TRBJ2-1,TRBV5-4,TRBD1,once,TGTGCCAGCAGCCTAGACAGGGGGCGTTACAATGAGCAGTTCTTC,CASSLDRGRYNEQFF
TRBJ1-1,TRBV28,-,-,TGTGCCAGCAGTTTGGCGGGAGATGGCACTGAAGCTTTCTTT,CASSLAGDGTEAFF
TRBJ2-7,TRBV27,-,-,TGTGCCAGCAGCCAGAGTGTAATCAGCTCCTACGAGCAGTACTTC,CASSQSVISSYEQYF
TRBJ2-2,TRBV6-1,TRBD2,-,TGTGCCAGCACCAAGACTAGCGGGAGGACGAACACCGGGGAGCTGTTTTTT,CASTKTSGRTNTGELFF
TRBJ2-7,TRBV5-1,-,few,TGCGCCAGCAGCTTGGATCCGGGGGCGAGCGACGAGCAGTACTTC,CASSLDPGASDEQYF
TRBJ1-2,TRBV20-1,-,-,TGCAGTGCTTTAGGACAGACTAACTATGGCTACACCTTC,CSALGQTNYGYTF
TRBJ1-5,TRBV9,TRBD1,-,TGTGCCAGCAGCGTAGGAGGACAGGGAGGTCAGCCCCAGCATTTT,CASSVGGQGGQPQHF
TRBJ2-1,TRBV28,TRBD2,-,TGTGCCAGCAGTTTAGCAGGACTAGCGGACAATGAGCAGTTCTTC,CASSLAGLADNEQFF
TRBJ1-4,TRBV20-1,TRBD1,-,TGCAGTGCTAGAGCTTGGACAGGGGGCGATGAAAAACTGTTTTTT,CSARAWTGGDEKLFF
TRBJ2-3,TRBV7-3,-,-,TGTGCCAGCAGCTTAAACAGCCCCCCAGATACGCAGTATTTT,CASSLNSPPDTQYF